This T cell receptor beta chain was sequenced for a study of cytomegalovirus exposure and HLA in healthy donors. Regarding the study as a whole: Researchers reported in a later analysis that common viral pathogens appeared linked to several top clusters. As immune exposure information, only CMV serostatus was available. Most TCR beta V segments were productive about 87% or about 30% of the time in an earlier analysis. Sequencing likely produced, as an artifact, a cluster of highly shared sequence variants.

Amplification used 60 Vbeta primers and 13 Jbeta primers. Some clones are missing from TCRdb's copy, which holds only in-frame ones; the method was immunoSEQ multiplex PCR. The sample consists of 150,000 to 200,000 clones, around four fifths of them appearing once. Comment on this clone: Antigen specificity is unknown.

The ends were cut back, 5 bases at V and 2 bases at J, with 12 bases in the middle. CDR3 size: 14 residues. Germline CDR1 is LNHDA and CDR2 is SQIVND (reference sequence). The V call is TRBV19, the J call TRBJ1-1; D gene ambiguous. Specimen: PBMCs. The receptor was derived from a female donor in good health and CMV-seronegative. CDR3 nucleotide sequence: TGTGCCAGTAGTCTAATAGTACGAAACACTGAAGCTTTCTTT. It codes for CASSLIVRNTEAFF. Complete variable domain (other parts from reference TRBV19 and TRBJ1-1): DGGITQSPKYLFRKEGQNVTLSCEQNLNHDAMYWYRQDPGQGLRLIYYSQIVNDFQKGDIAEGYSVSREKKESFPLTVTSAQKNPTAFYLCASSLIVRNTEAFFGQGTRLTVV.